This T cell receptor beta chain was observed in a study of early T cells in non-severe SARS-CoV-2 infection. Whole-study context: Sequencing targeted bulk RNA from unsorted whole blood, leaving chains unpaired. Findings of the study overall: Missing private and CD4 specificities, VDJdb matching favored anti-spike CD8 responses.

Comment on this clonotype: The antigen is undetermined. One end of the junction is discordant with germline, which a read error may explain.

Each single cDNA molecule received a unique molecular identifier. Using its own MiXCR run on the 5' RACE reads, TCRdb lists one record per CDR3 protein. The table records about 97,000 distinct CDR3 sequences, around 10% of them present only once. Source: whole blood, taken at baseline. This sequence originates from an adult who was a healthcare worker with PCR-confirmed SARS-CoV-2 infection or an uninfected control (not recorded which).

This CDR3 is CSVDVWDEEF. The CDR3 coding sequence is TGCAGCGTTGATGTTTGGGACGAGGAATTT. The V and J genes are TRBV29-1 and TRBJ1-1; perhaps TRBD1 as D (5 bases). Germline V CDR1 and CDR2: SQVTM, ANQGSEA. The CDR3 length is 10 residues.